Sequencing of this T cell receptor (beta chain) was carried out in a study of CD8+CD57+ T cells in acquired aplastic anemia. For CDR3 and TCR beta VDJ profiling, genomic DNA was the template used. TCRdb used MiXCR to reprocess the reads, holding one entry per CDR3 protein. The sample lists approximately 170,000 distinct CDR3 sequences; roughly 50% were seen once. The CDR3 runs to 16 residues. Per the germline V gene, CDR1 is SGHRS and CDR2 is YFSETQ. V was clipped by 3 bases and J by 6 bases, with 19 bases between them. This clonotype was seen repeatedly, ten times or more. Patients chosen for sequencing had CD8+CD57+ cells that had expanded, as shown by flow cytometry.

Material for sequencing was sorted CD4+, CD8+, or CD8+CD57+ T cells (not recorded which) from PBMCs. The receptor was derived from a human donor with aplastic anemia. The V call is TRBV5-1, the J call TRBJ1-3; possible D gene TRBD1, 6 bases. The CDR3 DNA reads TGCGCCAGCAGCTCCTTAACGGACAGTCCCAAAAACACCATATATTTT. As protein: CASSSLTDSPKNTIYF.